One TCR beta chain is described in this entry. Its antigen is not known. The entry originates in a study of shared clonotypes between healthy human individuals. Study conclusions and caveats: Blood alone was sampled, and tissue repertoires likely differ. Unshared clonotypes carried lower generation probabilities than those common to all four donors.

The donors, healthy adults who were HIV-negative, had experienced no recent acute infections or vaccinations. The CDR3 is 17 amino acids. Trimming cost V 3 bases and J 0 bases; bases outside gene matches: 11. Germline V gene sequence: CDR1 SQVTM, CDR2 ANQGSEA. Clones were sequenced by immunoSEQ multiplex PCR, and TCRdb holds only the in-frame ones, with some missing. The sample lists 1 million to 1.2 million clones; roughly 80% were seen once. Specimen: memory CD4+ T cells from PBMCs. Subset reported: CD45RA-negative fraction. The receptor's source is a man aged 18 to 29 in good health. Some clones in this sample may be carry-over from other donors' samples. This chain connects TRBV29-1 to TRBJ2-1; 7 nucleotides align to TRBD2. This CDR3 is CSVDRGVGGSSYNEQFF. CDR3 bases: TGCAGCGTTGATCGGGGCGTCGGCGGGAGCTCCTACAATGAGCAGTTCTTC.